Following are 10 T cell receptor beta chains from one sample sequenced in a study of CD8+ T cells in alopecia areata. The sequencing template was cDNA reverse transcribed from extracted RNA. TCRdb keeps only in-frame clones here, not all; method: immunoSEQ multiplex PCR. The data contain 100,000 to 150,000 clones, roughly 69% of them singletons. Sequences were obtained from CD4+ T cells sorted from blood. These receptors all come from a human donor in good health.

There are a few counts of this clone. This chain connects TRBV29-1 to TRBJ2-1; D tentatively fits TRBD1 or TRBD2 (6 bases each). Trimming shortened V by 6 bases and J by 1 base, and 16 bases separated the two germline ends. Germline CDR1 and CDR2: SQVTM and ANQGSEA. The CDR3 extends over 15 amino acids. The chain's CDR3 is CSVHTRGRSYNEQFF. In DNA form, the CDR3 reads TGCAGCGTCCATACACGGGGGCGTTCCTACAATGAGCAGTTCTTC.

The J gene is TRBJ2-4, the V gene TRBV5-1, with TRBD1 identical over 7 bases. The trim removed 4 bases at V and 0 bases at J, leaving 7 bases unmatched. Germline CDR1 and CDR2: SGHRS and YFSETQ. CDR3 length equals 16 residues. CDR3 residues: CASSRGTELAKNIQYF. CDR3 coding DNA: TGCGCCAGCAGCAGGGGGACAGAGCTAGCCAAAAACATTCAGTACTTC.

The J gene is TRBJ1-1, the V gene TRBV29-1; no firm D call. Germline V gives CDR1 SQVTM, CDR2 ANQGSEA. CDR3 size: 13 residues. Trimming removed 3 bases from V and 0 bases from J, with 8 bases in between. The CDR3 region is CSVDTFMNTEAFF. CDR3 bases: TGCAGCGTTGATACGTTCATGAACACTGAAGCTTTCTTT.

The chain employs TRBV27 and TRBJ1-1; 8 nucleotides align to TRBD1. There are 15 residues in the CDR3. Germline-derived CDR1 and CDR2 are MNHEY and SMNVEV (reference sequence). The junction had 10 bases not matched to a gene; V was cut back by 6 bases and J by 4 bases. In nucleotides, the CDR3 is TGTGCCAGCAGGATGAGGCCGACAGGGGCCACTGAAGCTTTCTTT. It codes for CASRMRPTGATEAFF.

The V call is TRBV11-2, the J call TRBJ1-2; 11 bases match TRBD1. The CDR3 is made up of 14 amino acids. V lost 2 bases to trimming and J lost 10 bases; unmatched junction nucleotides: 6. Germline V gene lookup returns CDR1 SGHAT and CDR2 FQNNGV. In nucleotides, the CDR3 is TGTGCCAGCAGCTTAAGGACAGGGGGCGGCGTCTACACCTTC. It encodes CASSLRTGGGVYTF.

This rearrangement joins TRBV6-5 to TRBJ2-5; D may be TRBD1 (6 bases). The CDR3 is 13 residues long. V was cut by 6 bases and J by 5 bases, with 13 bases left in between. Germline V CDR1 and CDR2: MNHEY, SVGAGI. CDR3 in amino acids: CASRNRAGETQYF. As DNA, the CDR3 is TGTGCCAGCAGGAACAGGGCGGGTGAGACCCAGTACTTC.

The genes are TRBV4-2 and TRBJ1-1; no clear D gene. Germline CDR1 and CDR2: LGHNA and YNFKEQ. Trimming stripped 5 bases from V and 1 base from J, with 11 bases between. The CDR3 consists of 14 residues. This CDR3 is CASSGNSKNTEAFF. Written as DNA, the CDR3 is TGTGCCAGCAGCGGAAATTCGAAGAACACTGAAGCTTTCTTT.

This clone was recorded many times. The chain recombines TRBV5-1 with TRBJ1-1; 8 positions match TRBD1. Trimming cost V 4 bases and J 6 bases; bases outside gene matches: 8. This CDR3 has 14 amino acids. CDR1 SGHRS and CDR2 YFSETQ come from the germline V gene. The CDR3 sequence: CASSNGQGTAEAFF. The CDR3 region has the DNA TGCGCCAGCAGCAACGGACAGGGAACCGCTGAAGCTTTCTTT.

The V gene is TRBV30, the J gene TRBJ1-3; a weak D match, TRBD1 (5 bases). V lost 4 bases and J lost 1, with 8 bases in between. The CDR3 length is 13 residues. Germline CDR1 and CDR2: GTSNPN and SVGIG (reference sequence). CDR3 sequence reads: CAWIHRSGNTIYF. The CDR3 region has the DNA TGTGCCTGGATACACAGGTCTGGAAACACCATATATTTT.

This clone came up a few times. The chain recombines TRBV2 with TRBJ1-5; 7 bases are a match to TRBD1. CDR1 is SNHLY, CDR2 FYNNEI, per germline. This CDR3 comprises 15 residues. V shed 6 bases and J 1 base; nucleotides not matched to a gene: 6. Here the CDR3 reads CASRGIQGSNQPQHF. In DNA form, the CDR3 reads TGTGCCAGCAGGGGAATACAGGGGAGCAATCAGCCCCAGCATTTT.